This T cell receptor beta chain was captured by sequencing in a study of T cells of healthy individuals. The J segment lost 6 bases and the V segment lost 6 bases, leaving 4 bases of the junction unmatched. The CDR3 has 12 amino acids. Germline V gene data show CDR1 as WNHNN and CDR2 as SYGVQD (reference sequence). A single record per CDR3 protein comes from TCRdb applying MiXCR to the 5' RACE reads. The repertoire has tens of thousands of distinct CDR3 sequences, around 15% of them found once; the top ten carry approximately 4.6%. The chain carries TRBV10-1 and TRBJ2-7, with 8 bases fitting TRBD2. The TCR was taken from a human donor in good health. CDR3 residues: CASSGTSGEQYF. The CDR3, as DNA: TGCGCCAGCAGCGGAACTAGCGGCGAGCAGTACTTC.